Listed here is a single T cell receptor (beta chain). Trimming removed 7 bases at V and 2 bases at J, with 8 bases between. This CDR3 region has 12 residues. Participant ages covered about 18 to 100 years across 25 or so US areas. Which cohort a participant joined came from the clinical history participants gave. Using immunoSEQ multiplex PCR, the repertoire was profiled, and TCRdb retains in-frame clones only, with some absent. The table records 250,000 to 300,000 clones, around four fifths of them present only once. The source of the sample is a study of blood T cell repertoires in COVID-19. As for the study in general: Nucleic acid was either cDNA or gDNA, and it came from T cells, B-cell-depleted T cells, or PBMCs.

Sequenced: PBMCs or T cells enriched from blood (not recorded which). V and J are TRBV12-3 or TRBV12-4 and TRBJ2-5, with D perhaps matching TRBD1 (5 bases). This sequence was found in a man aged 30 to 39 with acute COVID-19. The CDR3: CASMDIQETQYF. The DNA for the CDR3 is TGTGCCAGCATGGACATACAAGAGACCCAGTACTTC.